This passage covers 32 T cell receptor beta chains from one sample sequenced in a study of cytomegalovirus exposure and HLA in healthy donors. The PCR made use of 60 Vbeta and 13 Jbeta primers. The data were produced by immunoSEQ multiplex PCR, yet TCRdb's version contains in-frame clones alone and is incomplete. Here the sample spans roughly 99,000 clones, roughly 73% being singletons. Sequenced sample: PBMCs. These receptors all stem from a man aged 30 to 45 in good health and CMV-seronegative.

The V gene is TRBV4-2, the J gene TRBJ2-3, with 8 nucleotides matching TRBD2. V lost 4 bases, J lost 3 bases, and 6 bases stayed unmatched. The CDR3 loop spans 15 amino acids. Looked up from germline, CDR1 is LGHNA and CDR2 is YNFKEQ. The DNA for the CDR3 is TGTGCCAGCAGCCCTACGGGACTAGAGACAGATACGCAGTATTTT. Translated, it gives CASSPTGLETDTQYF.

A remark on this clone: Its ends do not fully match the called genes, so a read error is possible. The chain employs TRBV25-1 and TRBJ1-2; possible D gene TRBD1, 6 bases. The CDR3 loop spans 15 amino acids. Germline CDR1 is MGHDK and CDR2 is SYGVNS. CDR3 protein: CASSGVQGFDYGYPF. The CDR3 DNA sequence: TGTGCCAGCAGTGGGGTACAGGGTTTTGACTATGGCTACCCCTTC.

This clone was seen a single time. The chain is built from TRBV5-1 and TRBJ2-2; 7 nucleotides line up with TRBD2. This CDR3 comprises 15 residues. Trimming cost V 2 bases and J 7 bases; bases outside gene matches: 8. Germline-derived CDR1 and CDR2 are SGHRS and YFSETQ. CDR3 nucleotide sequence: TGCGCCAGCAGCTTCGCCGGGGGGACTGTCGGGGAGCTGTTTTTT. Residues: CASSFAGGTVGELFF.

This clone showed up just once. The chain uses TRBV28 and TRBJ2-7; a possible D gene is TRBD2 (6 bases). Germline V gene data show CDR1 as MDHEN and CDR2 as SYDVKM. Trimming cost V 6 bases and J 6 bases, with 15 bases left between them. CDR3 length: 13 amino acids. The CDR3 is CASSTTSLFEQYF. The CDR3 DNA reads as TGTGCCAGCAGCACGACTAGTCTGTTCGAGCAGTACTTC.

The rearrangement joins TRBV6-1 to TRBJ2-7, with TRBD1 matching over 8 bases. The germline CDR1 and CDR2 sequences are MNHNS and SASEGT. This CDR3 contains 14 residues. With V trimmed by 10 bases and J by 3 bases, 11 bases remained unmatched. This CDR3 is CATTNGQGGYEQYF. The DNA for the CDR3 is TGTGCCACCACAAATGGACAGGGTGGCTACGAGCAGTACTTC.

The chain has TRBV5-1 and TRBJ2-1; 11 nucleotides agree with TRBD2. The V gene's germline CDR1 is SGHRS and CDR2 YFSETQ. This CDR3 has 17 residues. Losses at the gene ends were 3 bases for V and 6 bases for J; bases not matched to a gene: 11. CDR3 sequence reads: CASSSLNSGRAFNEQFF. The CDR3 DNA reads as TGCGCCAGCAGCTCCCTAAATAGCGGGAGGGCGTTCAATGAGCAGTTCTTC.

The chain recombines TRBV6-5 with TRBJ1-6, with D tentatively TRBD1 (5 bases). Germline V gene lookup returns CDR1 MNHEY and CDR2 SVGAGI. V was shortened by 4 bases and J by 1 base, with 11 bases between the two germline ends. The CDR3 covers 16 residues. CDR3 in DNA: TGTGCCAGCAGTTCTCCACGGGGGTCCTATAATTCACCCCTCCACTTT. Its translation: CASSSPRGSYNSPLHF.

The chain is built from TRBV20-1 and TRBJ1-1; possible D gene TRBD1, 5 bases. CDR1 is DFQATT and CDR2 is SNEGSKA in the germline V gene (reference sequence). The CDR3 spans 11 residues. Trimming shortened V by 7 bases and J by 1 base, and 7 bases separated the two germline ends. The CDR3 region is CSVGANTEAFF. The CDR3 nucleotides are TGCAGTGTTGGGGCGAACACTGAAGCTTTCTTT.

Only a few counts were recorded for this clone. This rearrangement joins TRBV4-2 to TRBJ2-5, with TRBD2 identical over 12 bases. V dropped 2 bases and J dropped 4; count of bases not matched to a gene: 5. This CDR3 comprises 16 residues. The germline V gene has CDR1 LGHNA and CDR2 YNFKEQ. The CDR3 DNA reads as TGTGCCAGCAGCCAAAGGGCTAGCGGGGGGGGAGAGACCCAGTACTTC. Translation: CASSQRASGGGETQYF.

The chain recombines TRBV4-1 with TRBJ2-7; possibly TRBD2 for D (5 bases). The germline CDR1 and CDR2 sequences are MGHRA and YSYEKL. The CDR3 spans 14 residues. V was shortened by 0 bases and J by 2 bases, with 8 bases between the two germline ends. CDR3 DNA sequence: TGCGCCAGCAGCCAAGAGAGAGGGACCTACGAGCAGTACTTC. Its translation: CASSQERGTYEQYF.

V and J are TRBV6-5 and TRBJ2-7, with TRBD1 identical over 7 bases. This CDR3 is built from 14 residues. The germline V gene encodes CDR1 MNHEY and CDR2 SVGAGI. V was clipped by 5 bases and J by 2 bases; unmatched bases: 6. Written as DNA, the CDR3 is TGTGCCAGCAGTATTGGGACAGACCCCTACGAGCAGTACTTC. Amino acid sequence: CASSIGTDPYEQYF.

This sequence joins TRBV7-9 and TRBJ1-6, with D uncertain. Germline V gene data show CDR1 as SEHNR and CDR2 as FQNEAQ (reference sequence). The CDR3 contains 14 residues. V lost 6 bases to trimming and J lost 9 bases, with 15 bases between them. The CDR3 protein is CASRGDGGLSPLHF. CDR3 sequence (DNA): TGTGCCAGCAGAGGAGATGGAGGGCTTTCACCCCTCCACTTT.

The chain has TRBV7-9 and TRBJ1-4; D perhaps matches TRBD1 (5 bases). The CDR3 totals 14 residues. From germline, CDR1 is SEHNR and CDR2 FQNEAQ (reference sequence). The V gene lost 1 base and the J gene lost 4 bases, with 7 bases spanning the gap. CDR3 region: CASSLGGGNEKLFF. The CDR3 DNA reads as TGTGCCAGCAGCTTAGGGGGGGGTAATGAAAAACTGTTTTTT.

The chain links TRBV19 to TRBJ2-3, with TRBD2 matching 8 bases. This CDR3 spans 15 amino acids. With V trimmed by 6 bases and J by 4 bases, 9 bases remained unmatched. Germline V gene sequence: CDR1 LNHDA, CDR2 SQIVND (reference sequence). The DNA of the CDR3 is TGTGCCAGTAGCCCAAGCGGGAGTTCCGCAGATACGCAGTATTTT. It yields the protein CASSPSGSSADTQYF.

The rearrangement links TRBV9 to TRBJ2-1, with unresolved D. The CDR3 totals 13 residues. V was shortened by 0 bases and J by 7 bases, with 8 bases between the two germline ends. Looked up from germline, CDR1 is SGDLS and CDR2 is YYNGEE. This CDR3 reads CASSVEPRNEQFF. CDR3 in DNA: TGTGCCAGCAGCGTAGAGCCCCGAAATGAGCAGTTCTTC.

The chain carries TRBV5-8 and TRBJ2-5, with 7 bases matching TRBD2. The junction had 6 bases not matched to a gene; V was cut back by 0 bases and J by 4 bases. Germline CDR1 reads SGHTS; CDR2 reads YDEGEE. The CDR3 runs 15 residues. The CDR3 region is CASSLGRGEGETQYF. In DNA, the CDR3 is TGTGCCAGCAGCTTGGGACGGGGGGAAGGAGAGACCCAGTACTTC. The variable domain in full, with the rest retrieved from reference TRBV5-8 and TRBJ2-5, is EAGVTQSPTHLIKTRGQQATLRCSPISGHTSVYWYQQALGLGLQFLLWYDEGEERNRGNFPPRFSGRQFPNYSSELNVNALELEDSALYLCASSLGRGEGETQYFGPGTRLLVL.

The chain combines TRBV5-1 with TRBJ2-5; 8 bases align to TRBD2. The J call may be mistaken, given a closer DNA end match to TRBJ2-7. Germline CDR1 and CDR2: SGHRS and YFSETQ. The CDR3 is made up of 16 amino acids. CDR3 DNA: TGCGCCAGCAGCTTGGTGGGGGGGACTAGTACTTGCGAGCAGTACTTC. It encodes CASSLVGGTSTCEQYF.

The genes are TRBV5-1 and TRBJ2-7; possible D gene TRBD2, 6 bases. The CDR3 has 14 residues. V lost 6 bases, J lost 3 bases, and 16 bases lay in between. CDR1 and CDR2 (germline): SGHRS, YFSETQ. The CDR3 loop reads CASTSAATSYEQYF. The CDR3 DNA reads as TGCGCCAGCACCTCCGCCGCGACTAGCTACGAGCAGTACTTC.

V is TRBV27 and J is TRBJ1-3, with a tentative D call TRBD1 (6 bases). Trimming took 6 bases from V and 0 from J, leaving 9 bases between them. There are 14 residues in the CDR3. From germline, CDR1 is MNHEY and CDR2 SMNVEV (reference sequence). In DNA, the CDR3 is TGTGCCAGCAGACAGGGTAACTCTGGAAACACCATATATTTT. Its translation is CASRQGNSGNTIYF.

The chain is built from TRBV19 and TRBJ2-2, with D hard to call. Germline V lookup: CDR1 LNHDA, CDR2 SQIVND (reference sequence). The CDR3 is 12 residues long. The ends were cut back, 6 bases at V and 9 bases at J, with 11 bases in the middle. CDR3 nucleotide sequence: TGTGCCAGTAGCATACAGAGGTGGGAGCTGTTTTTT. Translation: CASSIQRWELFF.

With regard to this clone: The germline gene is not matched at one end of the junction; a read error may be the cause. The V and J genes are TRBV7-9 and TRBJ2-7; D uncertain. Germline CDR1 and CDR2: SEHNR and FQNEAQ (reference sequence). The CDR3 extends over 12 amino acids. CDR3 loop: CSSSLSSYEQYF. The CDR3 DNA follows: TGTTCCAGCAGCTTGAGCTCCTACGAGCAGTACTTC.

By share of the sample, this clone is medium-sized (0.01 to 0.1%). This chain links TRBV6-5 with TRBJ2-1; weak D call: TRBD2 (6 bases). Germline V gene sequence: CDR1 MNHEY, CDR2 SVGAGI. This CDR3 is 14 amino acids long. V dropped 4 bases and J dropped 5 bases, with 12 bases sitting between them. CDR3 amino acids: CASSLFSGHNEQFF. The CDR3 nucleotides read TGTGCCAGCAGTTTATTTAGCGGCCACAATGAGCAGTTCTTC.

This chain uses TRBV5-6 with TRBJ1-1; D is uncertain. Germline CDR1 SGHDT, CDR2 YYEEEE. The CDR3 has 12 amino acids. Deletions cut 1 base from V and 5 bases from J, with 6 bases between. In DNA, the CDR3 is TGTGCCAGCAGCTTGCAGGAAACTGAAGCTTTCTTT. Its protein product is CASSLQETEAFF.

The rearrangement links TRBV5-1 to TRBJ2-7; 7 bases agree with TRBD1. The CDR3 runs 19 residues. CDR1 is SGHRS and CDR2 is YFSETQ in the germline V gene. With V trimmed by 3 bases and J by 3 bases, 21 bases remained unmatched. CDR3 region: CASSYDRDSTITSRYEQYF. CDR3 sequence (DNA): TGCGCCAGCAGCTATGACCGGGACAGCACCATAACGTCCCGCTACGAGCAGTACTTC.

V usage is TRBV10-3 and J usage is TRBJ2-3, with 8 positions matching TRBD2. The V and J ends lost 4 bases and 3 bases, in that order; junction bases with no gene match: 3. Germline V gene sequence: CDR1 ENHRY, CDR2 SYGVKD. The CDR3 length is 14 residues. CDR3 residues: CAISGAGVTDTQYF. CDR3 nucleotides: TGTGCCATCAGTGGAGCGGGGGTGACAGATACGCAGTATTTT.

This chain links TRBV4-1 with TRBJ2-7; 13 bases fit TRBD2. V lost 1 base and J lost 4; bases outside the gene matches: 7. CDR1 is MGHRA and CDR2 is YSYEKL in the germline V gene. The CDR3 loop spans 17 amino acids. CDR3 sequence: CASSQGLAGGRGYEQYF. The CDR3, as DNA: TGCGCCAGCAGCCAAGGACTAGCGGGGGGCCGGGGGTACGAGCAGTACTTC.

The chain links TRBV5-6 to TRBJ2-1; the match to TRBD2 covers 8 bases. The CDR3 runs to 14 residues. Germline CDR1 reads SGHDT; CDR2 reads YYEEEE. The ends lost 2 bases at V and 3 bases at J; junction bases unmatched: 1. The CDR3 nucleotides read TGTGCCAGCAGCTTCGGGACTAGCTACAATGAGCAGTTCTTC. It encodes CASSFGTSYNEQFF.

The chain uses TRBV6-6 and TRBJ2-3; D remains ambiguous. V was pared by 4 bases and J by 3 bases, with 2 bases between. This CDR3 has 11 residues. Germline V gene sequence: CDR1 MNHNY, CDR2 SVGAGI (reference sequence). This chain's CDR3 is CASSLTDTQYF. The CDR3 DNA sequence: TGTGCCAGCAGTTTAACAGATACGCAGTATTTT.

The V call is TRBV7-2, the J call TRBJ2-1; 9 nucleotides align to TRBD2. The germline gives CDR1 SGHTA, CDR2 FQGNSA. Unmatched junction bases numbered 10, after V lost 1 base and J lost 3 bases. CDR3 length equals 18 residues. CDR3 in amino acids: CASSLVASGIFLYNEQFF. Here the CDR3 DNA reads TGTGCCAGCAGCTTAGTCGCTAGCGGGATCTTCCTCTACAATGAGCAGTTCTTC. The variable domain in full, with the rest retrieved from reference TRBV7-2 and TRBJ2-1, is GAGVSQSPSNKVTEKGKDVELRCDPISGHTALYWYRQSLGQGLEFLIYFQGNSAPDKSGLPSDRFSAERTGGSVSTLTIQRTQQEDSAVYLCASSLVASGIFLYNEQFFGPGTRLTVL.

The CDR3: CASSGDRGVSYEQYF. CDR3 DNA: TGCGCCAGCAGCGGGGACAGGGGCGTCTCCTACGAGCAGTACTTC. The rearrangement joins TRBV5-1 to TRBJ2-7, with TRBD1 matching 10 bases. Trimming at V came to 4 bases and at J to 0 bases, leaving 4 bases not matched to a gene. Looked up from germline, CDR1 is SGHRS and CDR2 is YFSETQ. CDR3 length equals 15 residues.

This clone was recorded a few times. This CDR3 is CAFSGRVYNEQFF. CDR3 coding DNA: TGTGCCTTCAGCGGGAGGGTATACAATGAGCAGTTCTTC. V is TRBV5-4 and J is TRBJ2-1, with 10 bases identical to TRBD2. This CDR3 spans 13 amino acids. Germline CDR1 is SGHNT and CDR2 is YYREEE (reference sequence). J gave up 4 bases and V 10 bases, and 5 bases lay outside the gene matches.

The rearrangement uses TRBV30 and TRBJ1-1; 12 bases match TRBD1. The J segment lost 9 bases and the V segment lost 8 bases, leaving 10 bases of the junction unmatched. CDR1 and CDR2 (germline): GTSNPN, SVGIG (reference sequence). This CDR3 has 13 residues. The CDR3 sequence: CAGNRDRGRQAFF. DNA of the CDR3: TGTGCCGGAAACCGGGACAGGGGGCGGCAAGCTTTCTTT.